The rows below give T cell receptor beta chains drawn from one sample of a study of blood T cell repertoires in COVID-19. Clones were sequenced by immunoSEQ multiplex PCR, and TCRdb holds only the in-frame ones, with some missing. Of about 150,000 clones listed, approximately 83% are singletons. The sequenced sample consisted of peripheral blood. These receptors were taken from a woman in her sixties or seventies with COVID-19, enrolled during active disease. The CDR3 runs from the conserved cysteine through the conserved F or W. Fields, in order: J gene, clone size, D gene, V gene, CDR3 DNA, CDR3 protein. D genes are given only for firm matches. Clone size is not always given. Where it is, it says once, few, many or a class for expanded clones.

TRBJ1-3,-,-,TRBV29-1,TGCAGCGTTGAAGACCGTACTCACAGGGCTGGAAACACCATATATTTT,CSVEDRTHRAGNTIYF
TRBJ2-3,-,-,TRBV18,TGTGCCAGCTCACCGGGTAGCCTACAAAGCACAGATACGCAGTATTTT,CASSPGSLQSTDTQYF
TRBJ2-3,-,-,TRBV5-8,TGTGCCAGATCCACCGGGACTCCCACAGATACGCAGTATTTT,CARSTGTPTDTQYF
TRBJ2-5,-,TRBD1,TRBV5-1,TGCGCCAGCAGCTCTCAGGGGGAAGAGACCCAGTACTTC,CASSSQGEETQYF
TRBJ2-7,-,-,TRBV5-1,TGCGCCAGCAGCTACAGGGACCCGGACGAGCAGTACTTC,CASSYRDPDEQYF
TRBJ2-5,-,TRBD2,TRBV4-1,TGCGCCAGCAGCACCCGGACTAGCGGGGGGGTCCAAGAGACCCAGTACTTC,CASSTRTSGGVQETQYF
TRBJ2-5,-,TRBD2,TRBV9,TGTGCCAGCAGCGGGACTAGCGGGATTCAAGAGACCCAGTACTTC,CASSGTSGIQETQYF
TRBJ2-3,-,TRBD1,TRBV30,TGTGCCTGGAGTCTGACAGGGGGAGAAGATACGCAGTATTTT,CAWSLTGGEDTQYF
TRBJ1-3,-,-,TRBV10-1,TGCGCCAGCATGCTACCCGGGGTTAAAGGCTGCTACACCATATATTTT,CASMLPGVKGCYTIYF
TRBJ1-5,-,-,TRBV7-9,TGTGCCAGCAGCTCCGTAGGTCCCGGGGGGAATCAGCCCCAGCATTTT,CASSSVGPGGNQPQHF
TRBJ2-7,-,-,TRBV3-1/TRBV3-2,TGTGCCAGCAGCCAAGACCCTGGCAGGGGTAGGGAGCAGTACTTC,CASSQDPGRGREQYF
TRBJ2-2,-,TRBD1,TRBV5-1,TGCGCCAGCAGCTCCCAGACAGGGGGCCCAGGGGAGCTGTTTTTT,CASSSQTGGPGELFF
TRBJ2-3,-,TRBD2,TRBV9,TGTGCCAGCAGCGTAAGACTAGCAGAAGATACGCAGTATTTT,CASSVRLAEDTQYF
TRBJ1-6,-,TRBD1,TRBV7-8,TGTGCCAGCACACTACAGGGGAATTCACCCCTCCACTTT,CASTLQGNSPLHF
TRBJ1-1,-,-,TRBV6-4,TGTGCCAGCAGTGGACAGGCCGGGGACCGAGCTTTCTTT,CASSGQAGDRAFF
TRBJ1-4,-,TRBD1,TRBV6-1,TGTGCCAGCAGTGATAACCTGGGACAGACCTATGAAAAACTGTTTTTT,CASSDNLGQTYEKLFF
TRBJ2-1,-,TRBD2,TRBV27,TGTGCCAGCAGCTCCTTAAAAAGCGGGAGCTCCTACAATGAGCAGTTCTTC,CASSSLKSGSSYNEQFF
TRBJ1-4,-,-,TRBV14,TGTGCCAGCAGCCAGACAAACACTGCAACTAATGAAAAACTGTTTTTT,CASSQTNTATNEKLFF
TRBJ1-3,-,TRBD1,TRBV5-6,TGTGCCAGCAGCTGGGCAGGGGGCTCTGGAAACACCATATATTTT,CASSWAGGSGNTIYF
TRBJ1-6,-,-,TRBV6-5,TGTGCCAGCAGGGTGGACAGATGGAATTCACCCCTCCACTTT,CASRVDRWNSPLHF
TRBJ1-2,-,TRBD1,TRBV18,TGTGCCAGCTCAAGGGACAGGGTTGAAGGCTACACCTTC,CASSRDRVEGYTF
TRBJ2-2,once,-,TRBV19,TGTGCCAGTAGTATTAGCCAGCTTAACACCGGGGAGCTGTTTTTT,CASSISQLNTGELFF
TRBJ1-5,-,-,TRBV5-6,TGTGCCAGCAGCGCGCTAGGTTCTAATCAGCCCCAGCATTTT,CASSALGSNQPQHF
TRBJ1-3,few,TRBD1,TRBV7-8,TGTGCCAGCAGCTTACCCACAGGGGCTCCCCGGAACACCATATATTTT,CASSLPTGAPRNTIYF
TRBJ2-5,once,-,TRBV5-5,TGTGCCAGCAGTCCTACCGCGATGGGTAGAGGGCTTAGCGGGACCCAGTACTTC,CASSPTAMGRGLSGTQYF
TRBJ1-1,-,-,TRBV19,TGTGCCAGTAGACCTACAGGGTCCATGGTGGCTTTCTTT,CASRPTGSMVAFF
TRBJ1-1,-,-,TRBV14,TGTGCCAGTACGCCCTTTTCAGGGCTGATGAACACTGAAGCTTTCTTT,CASTPFSGLMNTEAFF
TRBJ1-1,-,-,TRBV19,TGTGCCAGTAGTATAGACAGGGGACGGAACACTGAAGCTTTCTTT,CASSIDRGRNTEAFF
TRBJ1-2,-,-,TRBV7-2,TGTGCCAGCAGCTTAGAGGGGTATGGCTACACCTTC,CASSLEGYGYTF
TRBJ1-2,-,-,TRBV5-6,TGTGCCAGCAGCTTGGACAGGTGGGGCTACACCTTC,CASSLDRWGYTF
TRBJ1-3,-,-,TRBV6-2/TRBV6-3,TGTGCCAGCAGTTACGGGGGGATTCTCGGCGTCCGCTCTGGAAACACCATATATTTT,CASSYGGILGVRSGNTIYF
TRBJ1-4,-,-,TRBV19,TGTGCCAGTAGTGTCTCAGGGGAATCGTACGAAAAACTGTTTTTT,CASSVSGESYEKLFF
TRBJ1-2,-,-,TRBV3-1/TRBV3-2,TGTGCCAGCAGCCAAGATCTATCAGGGAACAATGGCTACACCTTC,CASSQDLSGNNGYTF